This T cell receptor beta chain was recovered during a study of graft-versus-host responses after intestinal transplantation. Study context: Transplant types were multivisceral, liver-intestinal, or isolated intestinal. Findings and limits, study-wide: Analysis identified GvH clones in recipient marrow, with some appearing first in ileum or blood.

Assay used: immunoSEQ multiplex PCR; TCRdb lists only in-frame clones, some missing. The sample carries more than 95,000 clones, approximately 90% recorded once. With respect to this clone: Its cognate antigen is unknown.

The CDR3 consists of 16 residues. The trim removed 3 bases at V and 3 bases at J, leaving 8 bases unmatched. CDR1 SGHTA and CDR2 FQGNSA come from the germline V gene. Material: unstimulated CD4+ T cells sorted from spleen or lymph node cells, obtained before intestinal transplant. V and J are TRBV7-2 and TRBJ2-4; 7 bases line up with TRBD2. This receptor was obtained from a human donor who received an intestinal transplant. Here the CDR3 reads CASSFGAGSLKNIQYF. The CDR3 DNA reads as TGTGCCAGCAGCTTCGGAGCGGGAAGCCTCAAAAACATTCAGTACTTC.